This T cell receptor (beta chain) is from a study of blood T cell repertoires in COVID-19. For the study at large: Both acute and convalescent COVID-19 samples were obtained from the United States, Italy and Spain. From T cells, B-cell-depleted T cells, or PBMCs came the material, which was cDNA or gDNA.

Original analysis: Estimation of nucleated cell counts relied on the amplification of reference gene primers. Sequenced by immunoSEQ multiplex PCR; TCRdb stores in-frame clones only, minus some. The D gene and trimming were derived from the DNA, and the V and J assignments and clone size from that table. Found here are tens of thousands of clones, around 90% of them singletons; the top ten hold around 1.3%. The CDR3 runs 15 residues. From germline, CDR1 is SGDLS and CDR2 YYNGEE. V dropped 5 bases and J dropped 4; count of bases not matched to a gene: 8. Sequencing was carried out using peripheral blood. This sequence was found in a man in his sixties with acute or convalescent COVID-19. V is TRBV9 and J is TRBJ2-1, with 8 bases aligning to TRBD1. CDR3 region: CASSAQGAQYNEQFF. DNA for the CDR3: TGTGCCAGCAGTGCCCAGGGGGCGCAGTACAATGAGCAGTTCTTC.